The clone carrying this T cell receptor beta chain has more than one count but fewer than ten. The sample belongs to a study of cytomegalovirus exposure and HLA in healthy donors. The CDR3 length is 16 residues. The trim removed 0 bases at V and 4 bases at J, leaving 6 bases unmatched. Germline V gene lookup returns CDR1 LGHNA and CDR2 YSLEER. A multiplex PCR was run with 60 Vbeta primers and 13 Jbeta primers. Here immunoSEQ multiplex PCR was the method, and the copy in TCRdb shows in-frame clones only, minus some. The sample holds roughly 160,000 clones; around 79% are singletons and the top ten take 11% to 15%.

The origin of this receptor is a man aged 50 to 60 in good health and CMV-seropositive. The material sequenced was PBMCs. V gene TRBV4-3 combines with J gene TRBJ2-1; 7 nucleotides match TRBD2. The chain's CDR3 is CASSQEEASGYNEQFF. The CDR3 coding sequence is TGCGCCAGCAGCCAAGAAGAGGCTAGCGGATACAATGAGCAGTTCTTC.